These T cell receptor beta chains were read from a single sample in a study of cytomegalovirus exposure and HLA in healthy donors. The assay was immunoSEQ multiplex PCR, and TCRdb's table has in-frame clones only and misses some. There are nearly 300,000 clones in the sample; about nine tenths occur only once, and almost 4% lies in the top ten. Source material: PBMCs. The source is a man between 35 and 55 years old in good health and CMV-seropositive. The CDR3 runs from the conserved cysteine through the conserved F or W. D genes are given only for firm matches. The listing skips clone size in some rows; elsewhere it reads once, few, many or a size class.

cdr3_length: 15; v_call: TRBV9; clone_size: -; d_call: -; j_call: TRBJ2-1; cdr3_nt: TGTGCCAGCAGCGCGAACCCCGGACAGAGCAATGAGCAGTTCTTC; cdr3_aa: CASSANPGQSNEQFF
cdr3_length: 13; v_call: TRBV6-5; clone_size: -; d_call: -; j_call: TRBJ2-5; cdr3_nt: TGTGCCAGCAGTTACGGGAGGTTCCAGACCCAGTACTTC; cdr3_aa: CASSYGRFQTQYF
cdr3_length: 18; v_call: TRBV4-1; clone_size: -; d_call: TRBD1; j_call: TRBJ1-5; cdr3_nt: TGCGCCAGCAGCCCAGGCTTACGACAGGGGGCTAGCAATCAGCCCCAGCATTTT; cdr3_aa: CASSPGLRQGASNQPQHF
cdr3_length: 14; v_call: TRBV19; clone_size: -; d_call: TRBD2; j_call: TRBJ2-7; cdr3_nt: TGTGCCAGTAGTACTAGCGGGAGGGTGTACGAGCAGTACTTC; cdr3_aa: CASSTSGRVYEQYF
cdr3_length: 19; v_call: TRBV19; clone_size: -; d_call: TRBD2; j_call: TRBJ2-2; cdr3_nt: TGTGCCAGTAGTATACTCGTCGGACTAGCGGGACTGGGCACCGGGGAGCTGTTTTTT; cdr3_aa: CASSILVGLAGLGTGELFF
cdr3_length: 15; v_call: TRBV29-1; clone_size: few; d_call: TRBD2; j_call: TRBJ2-1; cdr3_nt: TGCAGCGCCCTACCCGATCTAGCGGGATACAATGAGCAGTTCTTC; cdr3_aa: CSALPDLAGYNEQFF
cdr3_length: 13; v_call: TRBV2; clone_size: -; d_call: TRBD2; j_call: TRBJ2-1; cdr3_nt: TGTGCCAGCAGACTAGCGGGGACATCCGAGCAGTTCTTC; cdr3_aa: CASRLAGTSEQFF
cdr3_length: 16; v_call: TRBV7-6; clone_size: -; d_call: -; j_call: TRBJ2-7; cdr3_nt: TGTGCCAGCAGCTTAGTGGATGGAGGAAACTCCTACGAGCAGTACTTC; cdr3_aa: CASSLVDGGNSYEQYF
cdr3_length: 16; v_call: TRBV27; clone_size: -; d_call: -; j_call: TRBJ2-7; cdr3_nt: TGTGCCAGCAGTCCAACAGGGGGGGTAAGCTCCTACGAGCAGTACTTC; cdr3_aa: CASSPTGGVSSYEQYF
cdr3_length: 15; v_call: TRBV7-9; clone_size: -; d_call: TRBD1; j_call: TRBJ2-7; cdr3_nt: TGTTCCAGCAGCGAGGGACAGGGGGCTTCCTACGAGCAGTACTTC; cdr3_aa: CSSSEGQGASYEQYF
cdr3_length: 16; v_call: TRBV5-1; clone_size: -; d_call: -; j_call: TRBJ2-3; cdr3_nt: TGCGCCAGCAGCTTGGAGCCGGAGATTAGCACAGATACGCAGTATTTT; cdr3_aa: CASSLEPEISTDTQYF
cdr3_length: 14; v_call: TRBV7-9; clone_size: -; d_call: -; j_call: TRBJ2-5; cdr3_nt: TGTGCCAGCAGCTTACTCAGGCAGCAAGAGACCCAGTACTTC; cdr3_aa: CASSLLRQQETQYF
cdr3_length: 13; v_call: TRBV27; clone_size: few; d_call: -; j_call: TRBJ1-1; cdr3_nt: TGTGCCAGCAGTTGGAACAGGGACACTGAAGCTTTCTTT; cdr3_aa: CASSWNRDTEAFF
cdr3_length: 14; v_call: TRBV5-4; clone_size: -; d_call: TRBD1; j_call: TRBJ1-1; cdr3_nt: TGTGCCAGCAGCGGAGGACAGGCGAACACTGAAGCTTTCTTT; cdr3_aa: CASSGGQANTEAFF
cdr3_length: 15; v_call: TRBV9; clone_size: -; d_call: TRBD1; j_call: TRBJ1-2; cdr3_nt: TGTGCCAGCAGTCAGGGGGCAGAGGCCTACTATGGCTACACCTTC; cdr3_aa: CASSQGAEAYYGYTF
cdr3_length: 17; v_call: TRBV7-2; clone_size: -; d_call: TRBD1; j_call: TRBJ1-1; cdr3_nt: TGTGCCAGCAGCTTAGCGGCCGGGACAGGGGGTGGCACTGAAGCTTTCTTT; cdr3_aa: CASSLAAGTGGGTEAFF
cdr3_length: 14; v_call: TRBV6-5; clone_size: once; d_call: TRBD1; j_call: TRBJ1-5; cdr3_nt: TGTGCCAGCAGACCGGGACAGGGCAATCAGCCCCAGCATTTT; cdr3_aa: CASRPGQGNQPQHF
cdr3_length: 14; v_call: TRBV4-2; clone_size: -; d_call: TRBD1; j_call: TRBJ1-1; cdr3_nt: TGTGCCAGCAGCCTGGGACAGTTTGGGACTGAAGCTTTCTTT; cdr3_aa: CASSLGQFGTEAFF
cdr3_length: 14; v_call: TRBV28; clone_size: -; d_call: -; j_call: TRBJ1-1; cdr3_nt: TGTGCCAGCAGTTTGAGGACAATGAACACTGAAGCTTTCTTT; cdr3_aa: CASSLRTMNTEAFF
cdr3_length: 16; v_call: TRBV7-9; clone_size: -; d_call: -; j_call: TRBJ1-5; cdr3_nt: TGTGCCAGCAGCTTAGGGGGAAGCGGGTCCAATCAGCCCCAGCATTTT; cdr3_aa: CASSLGGSGSNQPQHF
cdr3_length: 17; v_call: TRBV4-1; clone_size: few; d_call: TRBD1; j_call: TRBJ1-1; cdr3_nt: TGCGCCAGCAGCCAAGAGACAGGGATAACTAGGTACACTGAAGCTTTCTTT; cdr3_aa: CASSQETGITRYTEAFF
cdr3_length: 10; v_call: TRBV21-1; clone_size: -; d_call: -; j_call: TRBJ2-7; cdr3_nt: TGTGCCAGCAGCAGTGTAGAGCAGTACTTC; cdr3_aa: CASSSVEQYF
cdr3_length: 16; v_call: TRBV19; clone_size: -; d_call: TRBD1; j_call: TRBJ2-3; cdr3_nt: TGTGCCAGTAGTATCACCCCGACAGGGCCCACAGATACGCAGTATTTT; cdr3_aa: CASSITPTGPTDTQYF
cdr3_length: 15; v_call: TRBV7-2; clone_size: -; d_call: TRBD1; j_call: TRBJ2-1; cdr3_nt: TGTGCCAGCAGCTCAGACAGGGGAACCTACAATGAGCAGTTCTTC; cdr3_aa: CASSSDRGTYNEQFF
cdr3_length: 13; v_call: TRBV7-2; clone_size: -; d_call: -; j_call: TRBJ2-5; cdr3_nt: TGTGCCAGCAGCTCAGGATTGCAAGAGACCCAGTACTTC; cdr3_aa: CASSSGLQETQYF
cdr3_length: 15; v_call: TRBV29-1; clone_size: -; d_call: -; j_call: TRBJ2-7; cdr3_nt: TGCAGCGTTGAAGATCGAGAACAGGGAGGGAGCGAGCAGTACTTC; cdr3_aa: CSVEDREQGGSEQYF
cdr3_length: 12; v_call: TRBV5-5; clone_size: -; d_call: TRBD1; j_call: TRBJ2-7; cdr3_nt: TGTGCCAGCAGCTGGACAGGGCTCGAGCAGTACTTC; cdr3_aa: CASSWTGLEQYF
cdr3_length: 14; v_call: TRBV5-1; clone_size: -; d_call: -; j_call: TRBJ2-3; cdr3_nt: TGCGCCAGCAGCTTGGTGGCGGGCACAGATACGCAGTATTTT; cdr3_aa: CASSLVAGTDTQYF
cdr3_length: 17; v_call: TRBV27; clone_size: -; d_call: TRBD2; j_call: TRBJ2-3; cdr3_nt: TGTGCCAGCAGTTTCAGTCGACTAGCGGGAGAGGCAGATACGCAGTATTTT; cdr3_aa: CASSFSRLAGEADTQYF
cdr3_length: 14; v_call: TRBV18; clone_size: -; d_call: TRBD2; j_call: TRBJ2-1; cdr3_nt: TGTGCCAGCTCCATTGGACTAGCGGGAGAAGAGCAGTTCTTC; cdr3_aa: CASSIGLAGEEQFF
cdr3_length: 15; v_call: TRBV28; clone_size: -; d_call: TRBD1; j_call: TRBJ1-5; cdr3_nt: TGTGCCAGCAAAGGGACAGGGCATAGCAATCAGCCCCAGCATTTT; cdr3_aa: CASKGTGHSNQPQHF
cdr3_length: 14; v_call: TRBV2; clone_size: -; d_call: -; j_call: TRBJ2-3; cdr3_nt: TGTGCCAGCAGTGAGAGTTATCTCAGGAATACGCAGTATTTT; cdr3_aa: CASSESYLRNTQYF
cdr3_length: 14; v_call: TRBV5-1; clone_size: -; d_call: -; j_call: TRBJ2-5; cdr3_nt: TGCGCCAGCAGCCGGGGGGGGACAGAAAAGACCCAGTACTTC; cdr3_aa: CASSRGGTEKTQYF
cdr3_length: 11; v_call: TRBV19; clone_size: -; d_call: -; j_call: TRBJ2-7; cdr3_nt: TGTGCCAGCCAGGGTCGCCTGGAGCAGTACTTC; cdr3_aa: CASQGRLEQYF
cdr3_length: 13; v_call: TRBV19; clone_size: -; d_call: TRBD1; j_call: TRBJ2-1; cdr3_nt: TGTGCCAGTAGTGTCGGACAGGGCGGCGAGCAGTTCTTC; cdr3_aa: CASSVGQGGEQFF
cdr3_length: 15; v_call: TRBV13; clone_size: -; d_call: TRBD2; j_call: TRBJ2-7; cdr3_nt: TGTGCCAGCAGCTCTAGCGGGAGGGACACCTACGAGCAGTACTTC; cdr3_aa: CASSSSGRDTYEQYF
cdr3_length: 15; v_call: TRBV7-9; clone_size: -; d_call: TRBD2; j_call: TRBJ2-7; cdr3_nt: TGTGCCAGCAGTCCCAGACTAGCGAGAACCGACGAGCAGTACTTC; cdr3_aa: CASSPRLARTDEQYF